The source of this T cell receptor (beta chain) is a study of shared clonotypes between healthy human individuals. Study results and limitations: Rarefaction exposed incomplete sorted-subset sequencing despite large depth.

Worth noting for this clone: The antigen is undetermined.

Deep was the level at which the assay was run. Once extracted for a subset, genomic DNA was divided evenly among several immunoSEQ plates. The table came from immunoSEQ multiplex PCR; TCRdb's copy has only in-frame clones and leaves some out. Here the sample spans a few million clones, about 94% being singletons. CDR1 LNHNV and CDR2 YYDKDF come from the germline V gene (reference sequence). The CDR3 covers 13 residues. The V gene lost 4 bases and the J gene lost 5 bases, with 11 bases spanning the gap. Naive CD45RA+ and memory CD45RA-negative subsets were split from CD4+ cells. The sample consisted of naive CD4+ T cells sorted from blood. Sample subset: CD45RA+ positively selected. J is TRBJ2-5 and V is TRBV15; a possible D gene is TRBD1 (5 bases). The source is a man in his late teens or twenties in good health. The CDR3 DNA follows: TGTGCCACCAGCAAAAGACAGTCGGAGACCCAGTACTTC. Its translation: CATSKRQSETQYF.